The clone carrying this T cell receptor (beta chain) was observed once. Antigen unknown. Primers: 60 Vbeta forward and 13 Jbeta reverse. Sequencing was performed with immunoSEQ multiplex PCR; in TCRdb, only in-frame clones are kept and a portion is missing. The sample consists of some 150,000 clones, about four fifths of them appearing once. This specimen belongs to a study of cytomegalovirus exposure and HLA in healthy donors. General study results and limits: Likely technical artifact: a cluster of highly shared sequence variants. Reports indicate that TCR beta sequences accurately predicted the HLA-A and HLA-B alleles of most subjects.

Germline lookup yields CDR1 WNHNN and CDR2 SYGVQD (reference sequence). With 2 bases removed from V and 6 bases from J, the gap between germline ends came to 16 bases. This CDR3 has 16 residues. This clonotype was sampled from a woman aged 50 to 60 in good health and CMV-seronegative. Sample: PBMCs. The genes are TRBV10-1 and TRBJ2-2, with D perhaps TRBD2 (5 bases). CDR3: CASSEGRGRVAGELFF. CDR3 sequence (DNA): TGCGCCAGCAGTGAGGGCCGAGGGCGGGTGGCCGGGGAGCTGTTTTTT.